These 5 T cell receptor beta chains were all obtained from the same sample, sequenced in a study of blood T cell repertoires in COVID-19 (TCRdb year 2020). Library prep was done by the immunoSEQ multiplex PCR assay. The table was pulled from immuneACCESS by TCRdb, which kept in-frame rearrangements only. Such tables lose some clones; where checked, under half of the loss comes from unresolved V genes, and the rest has no known cause. For this sample the table gives 200,000 or so clones, of which roughly 89% were detected only once. The ten largest clones capture 2% to 2.5% of the sample. Sequencing was carried out using PBMCs or T cells enriched from blood (not recorded which). These receptors came from a woman between 35 and 50 years old with acute COVID-19.

V usage is TRBV3-1 (or the pseudogene TRBV3-2) and J usage is TRBJ2-1, with TRBD2 matching 11 bases. The CDR3 sequence is 16 residues long. Trimming at V came to 0 bases and at J to 12 bases, leaving 10 bases not matched to a gene. The germline V gene encodes CDR1 LGHDT and CDR2 YNNKEL (reference sequence). The CDR3: CASSQDVAGGPVGQFF. DNA for the CDR3: TGTGCCAGCAGCCAAGACGTAGCGGGAGGGCCGGTGGGGCAGTTCTTC.

The rearrangement links TRBV3-1 (or the pseudogene TRBV3-2) to TRBJ2-5; TRBD2 matches at 12 bases. The CDR3 is 16 amino acids. CDR1 LGHDT and CDR2 YNNKEL come from the germline V gene (reference sequence). Trimming at V came to 5 bases and at J to 1 base, leaving 5 bases not matched to a gene. The DNA for the CDR3 is TGTGCCAGCAGCTGGGGACTAGCGGGCCTCCAAGAGACCCAGTACTTC. Its translation is CASSWGLAGLQETQYF.

The chain recombines TRBV28 with TRBJ1-3; 7 nucleotides align to TRBD1. This CDR3 comprises 14 residues. J lost 4 bases, V lost 4 bases, and 4 bases had no gene match. The V gene's germline CDR1 is MDHEN and CDR2 SYDVKM. The CDR3 bases are TGTGCCAGCAGTTGGAGGGACAGCGGAAACACCATATATTTT. Protein sequence: CASSWRDSGNTIYF.

The chain employs TRBV11-3 and TRBJ2-7; perhaps TRBD2 as D (5 bases). This CDR3 contains 13 residues. Germline values: CDR1 SGHNT, CDR2 YENEEA. V lost 5 bases to trimming and J lost 6 bases, with 14 bases between them. The CDR3 is CASSPTGSGEQYF. CDR3 nucleotide sequence: TGTGCCAGCAGCCCAACGGGGTCCGGCGAGCAGTACTTC. The whole variable domain, filled in from reference TRBV11-3 and TRBJ2-7, reads EAGVVQSPRYKIIEKKQPVAFWCNPISGHNTLYWYLQNLGQGPELLIRYENEEAVDDSQLPKDRFSAERLKGVDSTLKIQPAELGDSAVYLCASSPTGSGEQYFGPGTRLTVT.

This clone occurred once. The rearrangement links TRBV5-1 to TRBJ2-7, with a tentative D call TRBD2 (5 bases). V was pared by 7 bases and J by 1 base, with 30 bases between. From germline, CDR1 is SGHRS and CDR2 YFSETQ. The length of the CDR3 is 19 residues. The CDR3 bases are TGCGCCAGCGGCCGGGGAAGGGTGGGTCTGGCTACGAGTTCCTACGAGCAGTACTTC. Its protein is CASGRGRVGLATSSYEQYF.